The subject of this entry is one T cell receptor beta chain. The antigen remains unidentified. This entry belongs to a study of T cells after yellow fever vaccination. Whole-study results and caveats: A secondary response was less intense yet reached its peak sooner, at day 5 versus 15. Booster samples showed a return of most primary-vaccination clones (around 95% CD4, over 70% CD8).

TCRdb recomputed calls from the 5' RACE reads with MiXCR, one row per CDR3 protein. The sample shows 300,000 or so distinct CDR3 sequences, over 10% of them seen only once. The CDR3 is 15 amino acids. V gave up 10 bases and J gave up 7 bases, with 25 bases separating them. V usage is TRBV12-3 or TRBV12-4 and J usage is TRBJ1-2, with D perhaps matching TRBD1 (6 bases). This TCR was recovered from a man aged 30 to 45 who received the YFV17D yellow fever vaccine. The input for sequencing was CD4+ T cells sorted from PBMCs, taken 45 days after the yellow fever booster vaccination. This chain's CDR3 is CATLRGGEFLSGYTF. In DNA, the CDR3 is TGTGCCACACTTCGGGGGGGCGAGTTTTTATCTGGCTACACCTTC.